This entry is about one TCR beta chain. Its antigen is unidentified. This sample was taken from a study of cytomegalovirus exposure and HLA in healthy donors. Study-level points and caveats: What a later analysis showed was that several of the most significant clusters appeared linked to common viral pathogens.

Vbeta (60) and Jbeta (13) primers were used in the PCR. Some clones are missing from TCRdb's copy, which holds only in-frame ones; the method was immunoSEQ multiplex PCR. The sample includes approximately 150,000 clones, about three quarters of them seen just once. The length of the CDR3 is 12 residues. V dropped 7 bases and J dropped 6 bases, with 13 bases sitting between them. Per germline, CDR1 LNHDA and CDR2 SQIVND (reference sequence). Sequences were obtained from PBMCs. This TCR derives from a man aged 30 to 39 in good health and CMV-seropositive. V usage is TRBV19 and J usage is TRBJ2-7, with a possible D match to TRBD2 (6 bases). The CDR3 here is CASKQEEGEQYF. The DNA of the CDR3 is TGTGCCAGTAAACAGGAGGAGGGCGAGCAGTACTTC.